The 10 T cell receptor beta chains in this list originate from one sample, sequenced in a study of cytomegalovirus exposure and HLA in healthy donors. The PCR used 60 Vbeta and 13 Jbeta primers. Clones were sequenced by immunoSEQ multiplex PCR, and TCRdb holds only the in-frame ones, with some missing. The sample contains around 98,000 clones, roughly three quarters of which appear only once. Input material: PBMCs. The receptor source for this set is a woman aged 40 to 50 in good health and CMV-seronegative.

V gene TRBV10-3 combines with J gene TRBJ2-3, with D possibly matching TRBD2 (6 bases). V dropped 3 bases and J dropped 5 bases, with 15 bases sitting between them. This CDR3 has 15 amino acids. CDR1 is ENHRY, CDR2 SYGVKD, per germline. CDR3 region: CAISDGIRGEDTQYF. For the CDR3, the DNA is TGTGCCATCAGTGACGGGATCCGCGGGGAAGATACGCAGTATTTT.

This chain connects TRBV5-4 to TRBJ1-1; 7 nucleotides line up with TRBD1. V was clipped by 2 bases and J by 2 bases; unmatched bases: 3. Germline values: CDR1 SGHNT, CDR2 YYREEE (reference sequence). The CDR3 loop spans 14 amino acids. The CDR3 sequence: CASSLGTVNTEAFF. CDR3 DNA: TGTGCCAGCAGCTTAGGGACAGTTAACACTGAAGCTTTCTTT. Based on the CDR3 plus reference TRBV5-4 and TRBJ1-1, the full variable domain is ETGVTQSPTHLIKTRGQQVTLRCSSQSGHNTVSWYQQALGQGPQFIFQYYREEENGRGNFPPRFSGLQFPNYSSELNVNALELDDSALYLCASSLGTVNTEAFFGQGTRLTVV.

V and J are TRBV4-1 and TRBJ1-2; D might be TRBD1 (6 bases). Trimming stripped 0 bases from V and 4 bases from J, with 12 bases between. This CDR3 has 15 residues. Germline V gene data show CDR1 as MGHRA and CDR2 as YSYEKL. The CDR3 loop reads CASSQEGGLGYGYTF. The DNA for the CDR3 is TGCGCCAGCAGCCAAGAGGGGGGGCTGGGCTATGGCTACACCTTC.

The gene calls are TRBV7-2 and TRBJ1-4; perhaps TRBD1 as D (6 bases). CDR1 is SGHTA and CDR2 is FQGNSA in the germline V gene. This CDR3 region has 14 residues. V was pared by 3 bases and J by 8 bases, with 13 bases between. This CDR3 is CASSFRTGSEKLFF. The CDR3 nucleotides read TGTGCCAGCAGCTTTAGAACAGGGAGCGAAAAACTGTTTTTT.

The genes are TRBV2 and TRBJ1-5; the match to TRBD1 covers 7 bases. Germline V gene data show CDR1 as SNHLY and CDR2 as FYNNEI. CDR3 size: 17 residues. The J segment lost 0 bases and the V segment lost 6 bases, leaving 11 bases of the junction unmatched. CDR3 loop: CASRTQRGRNSNQPQHF. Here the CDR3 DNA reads TGTGCCAGCAGGACACAAAGGGGGCGGAATAGCAATCAGCCCCAGCATTTT.

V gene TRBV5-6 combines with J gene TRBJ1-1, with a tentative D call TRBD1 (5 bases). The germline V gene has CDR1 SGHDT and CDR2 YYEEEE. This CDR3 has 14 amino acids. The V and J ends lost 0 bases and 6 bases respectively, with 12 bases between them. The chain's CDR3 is CASSLGEGISEAFF. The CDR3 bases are TGTGCCAGCAGCTTGGGGGAGGGGATCTCTGAAGCTTTCTTT.

The CDR3 DNA follows: TGCGCCAGCAGCGGAGGTGGTGGGGGGAGCTCCTACGAGCAGTACTTC. Its protein product is CASSGGGGGSSYEQYF. The J gene is TRBJ2-7, the V gene TRBV5-1; TRBD2 might be the D (6 bases). CDR1 and CDR2 (germline): SGHRS, YFSETQ. The V and J ends lost 4 bases and 0 bases respectively, with 17 bases between them. The CDR3 length is 16 residues.

For the CDR3, the DNA is TGCGCCAGCAGCAGCGGACTAGCAGTACAAGAGACCCAGTACTTC. Its translation is CASSSGLAVQETQYF. The chain recombines TRBV5-1 with TRBJ2-5; 8 bases are a match to TRBD2. In germline, CDR1 is SGHRS, CDR2 YFSETQ. V trimming: 4 bases; J trimming: 2 bases; junction bases outside the gene matches: 7. This CDR3 spans 15 amino acids.

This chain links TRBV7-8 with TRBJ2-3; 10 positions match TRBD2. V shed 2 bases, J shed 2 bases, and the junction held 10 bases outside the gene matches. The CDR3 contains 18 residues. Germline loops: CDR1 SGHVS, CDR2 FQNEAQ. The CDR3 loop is CASSLIAGGTSHTDTQYF. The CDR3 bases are TGTGCCAGCAGCTTAATAGCGGGGGGTACTAGCCACACAGATACGCAGTATTTT.

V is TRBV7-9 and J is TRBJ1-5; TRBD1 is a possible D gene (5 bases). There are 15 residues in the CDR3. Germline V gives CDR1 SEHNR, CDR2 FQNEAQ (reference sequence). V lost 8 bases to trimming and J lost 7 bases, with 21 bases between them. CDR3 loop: CASQSGQGGRQPQHF. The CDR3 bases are TGTGCCAGCCAGTCTGGGCAGGGAGGTCGACAGCCCCAGCATTTT.